This entry concerns a single T cell receptor (beta chain). Its antigen is undetermined. J gave up 7 bases and V 5 bases, and 9 bases lay outside the gene matches. There are 14 residues in the CDR3. Per the germline V gene, CDR1 is SGHTA and CDR2 is FQGNSA. Researchers amplified the TCR beta CDR3 regions from RNA transcripts. The HTBI primer set drove a first-round RT-PCR of the TCR CDR3. TCRdb processed the multiplex PCR reads anew with MiXCR; each CDR3 protein has one entry. Of around 350,000 distinct CDR3 sequences in the sample, roughly 19% were seen once. This specimen belongs to a study of T cells in Graves' hyperthyroidism and ophthalmopathy. Calling Graves' hyperthyroidism stable meant ophthalmopathy did not progress within 18 months. Orbital computed tomography, thyroid ultrasound, serum thyroxine and TRAb, and clinical symptoms together informed the diagnoses. Study-level findings and limits: Blood also contained most expanded thyroid clonotypes above 0.001. A model of 13 V-J pairs discriminated ophthalmopathy from stable hyperthyroidism.

This receptor was obtained from a woman aged 18-29 years with Graves' hyperthyroidism. This chain connects TRBV7-2 to TRBJ2-5; 8 nucleotides match TRBD2. The specimen was blood. The DNA for the CDR3 is TGTGCCAGCAGCCAGGCGGACGCGGGGGGGACCCAGTACTTC. Residues: CASSQADAGGTQYF. The entire variable domain, with the rest obtained from reference TRBV7-2 and TRBJ2-5, is as follows: GAGVSQSPSNKVTEKGKDVELRCDPISGHTALYWYRQSLGQGLEFLIYFQGNSAPDKSGLPSDRFSAERTGGSVSTLTIQRTQQEDSAVYLCASSQADAGGTQYFGPGTRLLVL.